This TCR beta chain was found in a study of blood T cell repertoires in COVID-19. Study-level background: There were acute and convalescent COVID-19 samples, and they came from the United States, Italy and Spain. PBMCs, B-cell-depleted T cells, or T cells provided the cDNA or gDNA that made up the material.

Per the authors' pipeline: It was from reference gene primer amplification that nucleated cell counts were estimated. Method: immunoSEQ multiplex PCR; TCRdb's copy keeps in-frame clones and lacks some. The D gene and trimming were derived from the DNA, and the V and J assignments and clone size from that table. Among some 130,000 clones, approximately 84% were seen once, and the ten largest hold about 15%. CDR1 and CDR2 from the germline V gene are SGHAT and FQNNGV. V shed 5 bases, J shed 2 bases, and the junction held 5 bases outside the gene matches. The CDR3 loop spans 14 amino acids. The gene calls are TRBV11-2 and TRBJ2-7; 8 bases agree with TRBD1. Sequencing was carried out using peripheral blood. The TCR originated in a woman at least 80 years old with acute or convalescent COVID-19. The CDR3 spells CASSRDRTTYEQYF. The CDR3 coding sequence is TGTGCCAGCAGCCGGGACAGGACGACCTACGAGCAGTACTTC.